The 30 T cell receptor beta chains below come from one sample, sequenced in a study of identical twins. MiXCR, applied by TCRdb to the 5' RACE reads, yields one record per CDR3 protein. The table records approximately 670,000 distinct CDR3 sequences, 5.5% to 6.5% of them present only once. Sequenced input: naive T cells sorted from blood. These TCRs come from a man between 18 and 35 years old in good health.

This clonotype was seen repeatedly, ten times or more. The V call is TRBV20-1, the J call TRBJ2-7; D ambiguous. Per the germline V gene, CDR1 is DFQATT and CDR2 is SNEGSKA (reference sequence). The CDR3 is made up of 12 amino acids. Trimming removed 3 bases at V and 2 bases at J, with 8 bases between. The CDR3 reads CSASGVAYEQYF. Here the CDR3 DNA reads TGCAGTGCTAGTGGCGTGGCCTACGAGCAGTACTTC.

This clonotype came up many times. This chain links TRBV7-9 with TRBJ2-2; D unresolved. From germline, CDR1 is SEHNR and CDR2 FQNEAQ (reference sequence). The ends were cut back, 10 bases at V and 7 bases at J, with 10 bases in the middle. This CDR3 has 11 amino acids. CDR3 sequence: CATPQYGELFF. The CDR3 DNA is TGTGCCACCCCCCAATACGGGGAGCTGTTTTTT.

This clonotype was detected ten times or more. V is TRBV6-5 and J is TRBJ1-4; D is uncertain. V was trimmed by 7 bases and J by 8 bases, leaving 5 bases between them. The CDR3 covers 10 residues. The germline CDR1 and CDR2 sequences are MNHEY and SVGAGI. This chain's CDR3 is CASKGEKLFF. The CDR3 nucleotides are TGTGCCAGCAAGGGAGAAAAACTGTTTTTT.

This clonotype was found many times. The V and J genes are TRBV24-1 and TRBJ2-1; D might be TRBD1 (5 bases). The CDR3 is made up of 12 amino acids. CDR1 KGHDR and CDR2 SFDVKD come from the germline V gene. V was trimmed by 7 bases and J by 5 bases, leaving 8 bases between them. The CDR3 DNA follows: TGTGCCACCAGAACAGGTCACAATGAGCAGTTCTTC. Protein sequence: CATRTGHNEQFF.

In this sample, this clonotype turned up a few times. This chain connects TRBV5-1 to TRBJ2-5; TRBD2 matches at 8 bases. Trimming at V came to 4 bases and at J to 4 bases, leaving 3 bases not matched to a gene. Germline V gene sequence: CDR1 SGHRS, CDR2 YFSETQ. The CDR3 contains 13 residues. In nucleotides, the CDR3 is TGCGCCAGCAGCCGAGCGGGAGCAGAGACCCAGTACTTC. Amino acid sequence: CASSRAGAETQYF.

This clonotype was observed many times. The rearrangement uses TRBV7-9 and TRBJ2-7, with D perhaps matching TRBD1 (5 bases). This CDR3 has 14 amino acids. Germline loops: CDR1 SEHNR, CDR2 FQNEAQ (reference sequence). V lost 1 base and J 3 bases, leaving 10 bases between the germline ends. In DNA, the CDR3 is TGTGCCAGCAGCTTAGGCCAGGGCCTCTACGAGCAGTACTTC. It translates to CASSLGQGLYEQYF.

This clonotype appeared many times. The rearrangement links TRBV7-9 to TRBJ2-3; D is unclear. Germline-derived CDR1 and CDR2 are SEHNR and FQNEAQ (reference sequence). The length of the CDR3 is 12 residues. Trimming took 8 bases from V and 8 from J, leaving 14 bases between them. CDR3 nucleotide sequence: TGTGCCAGCTGCCCCGAGCTGGGTACGCAGTATTTT. Protein sequence: CASCPELGTQYF. The full variable domain, in which reference TRBV7-9 and TRBJ2-3 provide the parts outside the CDR3, is DTGVSQNPRHKITKRGQNVTFRCDPISEHNRLYWYRQTLGQGPEFLTYFQNEAQLEKSRLLSDRFSAERPKGSFSTLEIQRTEQGDSAMYLCASCPELGTQYFGPGTRLTVL.

The sample holds many counts of this clonotype. The chain carries TRBV6-1 and TRBJ2-1, with D unresolved. Germline V CDR1 and CDR2: MNHNS, SASEGT. There are 15 residues in the CDR3. V gave up 8 bases and J gave up 0 bases, with 14 bases separating them. The CDR3 protein is CASAEGDPSYNEQFF. The CDR3, as DNA: TGTGCCAGCGCCGAAGGAGACCCCTCCTACAATGAGCAGTTCTTC.

In its sample, this clonotype was seen many times. The chain links TRBV29-1 to TRBJ2-1; D uncertain. Per the germline V gene, CDR1 is SQVTM and CDR2 is ANQGSEA. There are 13 residues in the CDR3. Between the trimmed V and J ends, which lost 4 bases and 0 bases, there was a span of 7 bases. The CDR3 region is CSVVRPSYNEQFF. In DNA, the CDR3 is TGCAGCGTTGTTAGGCCCTCCTACAATGAGCAGTTCTTC.

Only a few counts were recorded for this clonotype. The V and J genes are TRBV20-1 and TRBJ1-1; D perhaps matches TRBD1 (5 bases). Germline CDR1 DFQATT, CDR2 SNEGSKA (reference sequence). This CDR3 has 15 amino acids. V lost 0 bases and J lost 4, with 15 bases in between. Here the CDR3 DNA reads TGCAGTGCTAGAGATTCGGGGCGAAGGTTCACTGAAGCTTTCTTT. Amino acids: CSARDSGRRFTEAFF.

This clonotype was detected a few times. The chain recombines TRBV30 with TRBJ1-1; a weak D match, TRBD1 (5 bases). CDR1 and CDR2 from the germline V gene are GTSNPN and SVGIG (reference sequence). The V gene lost 0 bases and the J gene lost 0 bases, with 11 bases spanning the gap. The CDR3 spans 15 residues. The CDR3: CAWSVPGEMNTEAFF. CDR3 bases: TGTGCCTGGAGTGTACCGGGGGAGATGAACACTGAAGCTTTCTTT.

In its sample, this clonotype was seen a few times. V and J are TRBV12-3 or TRBV12-4 and TRBJ1-1, with D unclear. The CDR3 runs 12 residues. V was pared by 3 bases and J by 4 bases, with 6 bases between. This CDR3 reads CASSLSLTEAFF. In DNA, the CDR3 is TGTGCCAGCAGTTTGTCACTCACTGAAGCTTTCTTT.

This clonotype has at least ten counts. The V call is TRBV6-5, the J call TRBJ2-1, with TRBD1 matching 9 bases. The V gene's germline CDR1 is MNHEY and CDR2 SVGAGI. J was trimmed by 7 bases and V by 3 bases; bases with no gene match: 10. The CDR3 totals 16 residues. The CDR3 DNA reads as TGTGCCAGCAGTTATTATCCCGGGACAGGGTTGAATGAGCAGTTCTTC. Translation: CASSYYPGTGLNEQFF.

This clonotype was counted many times. The J gene is TRBJ2-3, the V gene TRBV20-1; 9 bases are a match to TRBD1. This CDR3 region has 15 residues. Germline V lookup: CDR1 DFQATT, CDR2 SNEGSKA (reference sequence). J lost 5 bases, V lost 6 bases, and 12 bases had no gene match. CDR3: CSARLRDRAEDTQYF. In nucleotides, the CDR3 is TGCAGTGCGAGACTCCGGGACAGGGCCGAAGATACGCAGTATTTT.

This rearrangement joins TRBV7-6 to TRBJ2-1; TRBD2 matches 10 bases. V was clipped by 2 bases and J by 7 bases; unmatched bases: 14. CDR1 SGHVS and CDR2 FNYEAQ come from the germline V gene. The CDR3 has 18 amino acids. This CDR3 reads CASSLRAAGGVVSNEQFF. The DNA for the CDR3 is TGTGCCAGCAGCTTACGGGCAGCGGGAGGGGTTGTGAGTAATGAGCAGTTCTTC.

This clonotype was recorded many times. V usage is TRBV2 and J usage is TRBJ1-1, with D maybe TRBD1 (6 bases). V was clipped by 10 bases and J by 1 base, with 10 bases between them. This CDR3 region has 12 residues. Germline loops: CDR1 SNHLY, CDR2 FYNNEI. The CDR3 nucleotides read TGTGCCACCAAACAGGGGAACACTGAAGCTTTCTTT. It codes for CATKQGNTEAFF.

This clonotype was picked up a small number of times. V and J are TRBV10-2 and TRBJ2-7; 9 nucleotides align to TRBD2. There are 13 residues in the CDR3. V dropped 10 bases and J dropped 2; count of bases not matched to a gene: 6. Germline V CDR1 and CDR2: WSHSY, SAAADI. The CDR3 here is CATGLARAYEQYF. The CDR3 region has the DNA TGCGCCACCGGACTAGCGAGGGCCTACGAGCAGTACTTC.

The sample holds many counts of this clonotype. V and J are TRBV25-1 and TRBJ2-1, with D possibly TRBD2 on 6 matching bases. V was trimmed by 5 bases and J by 10 bases, leaving 15 bases between them. Germline V CDR1 and CDR2: MGHDK, SYGVNS. This CDR3 has 13 residues. The CDR3 loop is CASSQGRGIEQFF. Here the CDR3 DNA reads TGTGCCAGCAGTCAGGGACGGGGGATAGAGCAGTTCTTC. Using reference TRBV25-1 and TRBJ2-1 for the parts outside the CDR3, the full variable domain is EADIYQTPRYLVIGTGKKITLECSQTMGHDKMYWYQQDPGMELHLIHYSYGVNSTEKGDLSSESTVSRIRTEHFPLTLESARPSHTSQYLCASSQGRGIEQFFGPGTRLTVL.

The chain couples TRBV27 to TRBJ2-7; no clear D gene. V was trimmed by 2 bases and J by 1 base, leaving 12 bases between them. In germline, CDR1 is MNHEY, CDR2 SMNVEV (reference sequence). The CDR3 length is 15 residues. The CDR3 bases are TGTGCCAGCAGTTTAGGTCCAGATCCATCCTACGAGCAGTACTTC. The encoded protein is CASSLGPDPSYEQYF.

The gene calls are TRBV7-9 and TRBJ2-1, with D unresolved. The CDR3 is 16 residues long. V was cut by 9 bases and J by 1 base, with 19 bases left in between. Per germline, CDR1 SEHNR and CDR2 FQNEAQ (reference sequence). The chain's CDR3 is CASIDPRPESYNEQFF. In nucleotides, the CDR3 is TGTGCCAGTATAGACCCACGACCGGAATCCTACAATGAGCAGTTCTTC.

This clonotype was seen at least ten times. The chain couples TRBV15 to TRBJ2-4; no reliable D call. The CDR3 is made up of 13 amino acids. V was cut by 2 bases and J by 9 bases, with 11 bases left in between. The germline gives CDR1 LNHNV, CDR2 YYDKDF (reference sequence). Here the CDR3 reads CATSRPRNGIQYF. The CDR3 region has the DNA TGTGCCACCAGCAGACCTCGGAATGGCATTCAGTACTTC. Full variable domain (remainder filled in from reference TRBV15 and TRBJ2-4): DAMVIQNPRYQVTQFGKPVTLSCSQTLNHNVMYWYQQKSSQAPKLLFHYYDKDFNNEADTPDNFQSRRPNTSFCFLDIRSPGLGDTAMYLCATSRPRNGIQYFGAGTRLSVL.

This clonotype was detected a few times. The chain carries TRBV11-2 and TRBJ1-1; TRBD1 matches at 7 bases. The germline V gene has CDR1 SGHAT and CDR2 FQNNGV. This CDR3 is 15 amino acids long. The V and J ends lost 0 bases and 4 bases, in that order; junction bases with no gene match: 5. CDR3 in DNA: TGTGCCAGCAGCTTAGATAGGGCAGGGGGCACTGAAGCTTTCTTT. Translating gives CASSLDRAGGTEAFF.

This sequence joins TRBV4-3 and TRBJ2-2; a weak D match, TRBD2 (8 bases). This CDR3 spans 18 amino acids. Germline V gene data show CDR1 as LGHNA and CDR2 as YSLEER. V dropped 2 bases and J dropped 5 bases, with 21 bases sitting between them. CDR3 amino acids: CASSQSPGRGLSTGELFF. CDR3 DNA: TGCGCCAGCAGCCAATCCCCCGGGAGGGGGCTATCGACCGGGGAGCTGTTTTTT.

This clonotype has at least ten counts. The rearrangement uses TRBV5-1 and TRBJ1-1, with D possibly matching TRBD1 (5 bases). Trimming stripped 4 bases from V and 1 base from J, with 8 bases between. The CDR3 has 13 amino acids. Germline V lookup: CDR1 SGHRS, CDR2 YFSETQ. CDR3 residues: CASSQTANTEAFF. CDR3 in DNA: TGCGCCAGCAGCCAGACAGCGAACACTGAAGCTTTCTTT.

This clonotype was counted only a few times. The chain recombines TRBV6-1 with TRBJ2-3; 11 nucleotides agree with TRBD2. From germline, CDR1 is MNHNS and CDR2 SASEGT. CDR3 length: 15 residues. The J segment lost 0 bases and the V segment lost 6 bases, leaving 2 bases of the junction unmatched. CDR3 sequence reads: CASRTSGTSTDTQYF. The CDR3 nucleotides are TGTGCCAGCAGGACTAGCGGGACTAGCACAGATACGCAGTATTTT.

This clonotype turned up a few times. The J gene is TRBJ1-4, the V gene TRBV4-1, with TRBD1 as a possible D gene (6 bases). CDR1 and CDR2 from the germline V gene are MGHRA and YSYEKL. V was clipped by 0 bases and J by 8 bases, with 13 bases between them. CDR3 length: 15 residues. CDR3 nucleotides: TGCGCCAGCAGCCAAGACGGCAGGGGAGGCGAAAAACTGTTTTTT. Protein: CASSQDGRGGEKLFF.

The chain carries TRBV7-9 and TRBJ2-3, with 13 bases lining up with TRBD2. Trimming took 5 bases from V and 1 from J; bases not matched to a gene: 6. The CDR3 contains 17 residues. Germline CDR1 and CDR2: SEHNR and FQNEAQ (reference sequence). The DNA for the CDR3 is TGTGCCAGCAGCAACCGGACTAGCGGGAGCGGCACAGATACGCAGTATTTT. Translation: CASSNRTSGSGTDTQYF.

This clonotype was observed many times. The V call is TRBV29-1, the J call TRBJ1-1, with unresolved D. This CDR3 has 14 amino acids. Germline loops: CDR1 SQVTM, CDR2 ANQGSEA. The CDR3 DNA is TGCAGTGCCGGCGTTACTCGATCGAACACTGAAGCTTTCTTT. As protein: CSAGVTRSNTEAFF.

Ten or more counts support this clonotype. The rearrangement uses TRBV12-3 or TRBV12-4 and TRBJ2-7; 8 nucleotides agree with TRBD1. The V segment lost 5 bases and the J segment 4 bases; nucleotides outside the gene matches: 7. CDR3 size: 14 residues. The CDR3 bases are TGTGCCAGCAGTGGACAGGGTATCCAGTACGAGCAGTACTTC. Its translation is CASSGQGIQYEQYF.

This clonotype was counted ten times or more. The chain joins TRBV5-1 to TRBJ2-7; D possibly corresponds to TRBD2 (7 bases). In germline, CDR1 is SGHRS, CDR2 YFSETQ. CDR3 length equals 14 residues. The ends were cut back, 4 bases at V and 3 bases at J, with 14 bases in the middle. For the CDR3, the DNA is TGCGCCAGCAGCCCCGGGGGCGGGAGCTACGAGCAGTACTTC. Translating gives CASSPGGGSYEQYF.